The clone carrying this T cell receptor beta chain has just a few counts. The data were obtained in a study of human T cells and chemical hapten exposure. After removal of 5 bases from V and 5 bases from J, the junction contained 8 bases not matched to a gene. The CDR3 is 14 residues long. Time point described: patch test 1, 2 weeks after DPC sensitization. Regarding treatment: therapeutic diphenylcyclopropenone sensitization with weekly scalp DPC. Unique molecular identifiers were attached to individual cDNA molecules during library preparation. TCRdb reprocessed the RACE reads via MiXCR and lists one record per CDR3 protein. The data show 95,000 or so distinct CDR3 sequences, about 10% seen once.

The starting material was whole blood, obtained in connection with sensitization to the hapten diphenylcyclopropenone (DPC). The source of this sequence is a man in his forties or fifties with alopecia areata. Some clones in this sample may be carry-over from other donors' samples. J is TRBJ1-1 and V is TRBV12-3 or TRBV12-4; 7 positions match TRBD1. The CDR3 DNA follows: TGTGCCAGCAGTCTTGGACAGGTAGTGACTGAAGCTTTCTTT. Translating it yields CASSLGQVVTEAFF.